Below are 25 T cell receptor beta chains sequenced from a single sample in a study of circulating tumor DNA in untreated peripheral T-cell lymphoma. Libraries were prepared by immunoSEQ multiplex PCR; TCRdb keeps only in-frame clonotypes and omits some of them. The table includes 5,500 to 7,500 clones, about 62% detected once. Specimen: tumor tissue. These receptors were obtained from a human donor with peripheral T-cell lymphoma.

This clone appeared a few times. The chain has TRBV19 and TRBJ1-1; D ambiguous. This CDR3 has 13 residues. Germline V lookup: CDR1 LNHDA, CDR2 SQIVND (reference sequence). With 4 bases removed from V and 0 bases from J, the gap between germline ends came to 6 bases. The CDR3 loop reads CASSNTVNTEAFF. The DNA for the CDR3 is TGTGCCAGTAGTAACACAGTGAACACTGAAGCTTTCTTT.

This chain joins TRBV11-3 and TRBJ2-3; 7 positions match TRBD2. This CDR3 is 15 amino acids long. J gave up 1 base and V 1 base, and 2 bases lay outside the gene matches. CDR1 is SGHNT and CDR2 is YENEEA in the germline V gene. DNA of the CDR3: TGTGCCAGCAGCTTAGTACGGGGGGGCACAGATACGCAGTATTTT. This translates into CASSLVRGGTDTQYF.

This rearrangement joins TRBV19 to TRBJ2-7; a possible D gene is TRBD2 (6 bases). Trimming took 2 bases from V and 2 from J, leaving 13 bases between them. Per the germline V gene, CDR1 is LNHDA and CDR2 is SQIVND (reference sequence). The CDR3 runs 15 residues. CDR3 in DNA: TGTGCCAGTAGTATAAGCGGAGGGCGCGCCTACGAGCAGTACTTC. It is translated as CASSISGGRAYEQYF.

This clone is labeled medium-sized. The chain recombines TRBV29-1 with TRBJ2-7; TRBD1 aligns across 9 bases. V shed 0 bases and J 6 bases; nucleotides not matched to a gene: 6. From germline, CDR1 is SQVTM and CDR2 ANQGSEA. The CDR3 spans 14 residues. The DNA of the CDR3 is TGCAGCGTTGAAGATCTTGGGACAGGGACCGAGCAGTACTTC. Protein sequence: CSVEDLGTGTEQYF.

The chain employs TRBV1 and TRBJ2-1; the table names TRBD2, a call not compared with the DNA. TRBV1 is a recognized pseudogene. The CDR3 runs 17 residues. This CDR3 reads CASSQALASGKYNEQFF. As DNA, the CDR3 is TGCGCCAGCAGCCAGGCGCTTGCTAGCGGGAAATACAATGAGCAGTTCTTC.

V gene TRBV6-8 combines with J gene TRBJ2-7; D may be TRBD1 or TRBD2 (5 bases each). The CDR3 loop spans 14 amino acids. Trimming stripped 1 base from V and 2 bases from J, with 9 bases between. The germline CDR1 and CDR2 sequences are MNHGY and SAAAGT. The CDR3 here is CASSYLGTTYEQYF. In nucleotides, the CDR3 is TGTGCCAGCAGTTACTTGGGGACGACCTACGAGCAGTACTTC.

V usage is TRBV28 and J usage is TRBJ2-1, with a weak D call TRBD1 (5 bases). The CDR3 sequence is 13 residues long. Germline V gene data show CDR1 as MDHEN and CDR2 as SYDVKM. Trimming took off 5 bases at V and 6 bases at J, with 11 bases between the two ends. DNA for the CDR3: TGTGCCAGCAGTCCCACAGGCTCCAATGAGCAGTTCTTC. This translates into CASSPTGSNEQFF.

Only a few counts were recorded for this clone. The chain couples TRBV11-3 to TRBJ2-5; TRBD2 agrees at 13 bases. With 4 bases clipped from V and 4 bases from J, the junction kept 3 bases outside the gene matches. Per germline, CDR1 SGHNT and CDR2 YENEEA. This CDR3 is built from 15 residues. Here the CDR3 DNA reads TGTGCCAGCAGCTCCCGGACTAGCGGGAGAGAGACCCAGTACTTC. Its protein is CASSSRTSGRETQYF.

This clone is judged large. Relative to the germline gene, one junction end is altered; a read error may explain this. V usage is TRBV6-8 and J usage is TRBJ1-5, with 9 bases fitting TRBD1. CDR1 is MNHGY, CDR2 SAAAGT, per germline. This CDR3 comprises 15 residues. This CDR3 is CAISVDRGSNQPQHF. In DNA form, the CDR3 reads TGTGCCATCAGTGTTGACAGGGGGAGTAATCAGCCCCAGCATTTT.

The chain joins TRBV30 to TRBJ1-2; no reliable D call. There are 14 residues in the CDR3. The V gene lost 3 bases and the J gene lost 5 bases, with 16 bases spanning the gap. Germline CDR1 reads GTSNPN; CDR2 reads SVGIG (reference sequence). The CDR3 region has the DNA TGTGCCTGGAGACCGGACCGCAGGAGGTATGGCTACACCTTC. It is translated as CAWRPDRRRYGYTF.

The chain has TRBV7-6 and TRBJ2-1, with a weak D call TRBD1 (5 bases). The V gene's germline CDR1 is SGHVS and CDR2 FNYEAQ. The CDR3 has 14 amino acids. V was shortened by 5 bases and J by 2 bases, with 10 bases between the two germline ends. The CDR3 region is CASSTDNTYNEQFF. DNA of the CDR3: TGTGCCAGCAGCACGGACAATACCTACAATGAGCAGTTCTTC.

The rearrangement uses TRBV11-3 and TRBJ2-7; TRBD2 matches 7 bases. V shed 4 bases, J shed 6 bases, and the junction held 9 bases outside the gene matches. Per the germline V gene, CDR1 is SGHNT and CDR2 is YENEEA. The CDR3 extends over 14 amino acids. The CDR3 coding sequence is TGTGCCAGCAGCTGGGGCGGGAGTACCGTCGAGCAGTACTTC. Translated, it gives CASSWGGSTVEQYF.

The rearrangement links TRBV15 to TRBJ2-3; 10 bases line up with TRBD2. The germline CDR1 and CDR2 sequences are LNHNV and YYDKDF (reference sequence). This CDR3 has 15 residues. V was pared by 6 bases and J by 1 base, with 4 bases of the junction left unmatched. The CDR3 region has the DNA TGTGCCACCAGGGCTAGCGGGAGTGGCACAGATACGCAGTATTTT. It specifies CATRASGSGTDTQYF.

This clone was seen a handful of times. The J gene is TRBJ2-5, the V gene TRBV11-3; possible D gene TRBD2, 7 bases. The germline V and J ends were trimmed by 2 bases and 7 bases, with 26 bases remaining between them. Germline V gives CDR1 SGHNT, CDR2 YENEEA. The CDR3 consists of 18 residues. CDR3 in DNA: TGTGCCAGCAGCTTACTCACACCCGCGGGGGCCCGGGGCGCGACCCAGTACTTC. Amino acids: CASSLLTPAGARGATQYF.

The chain carries TRBV10-2 and TRBJ2-1, with D tentatively TRBD1 or TRBD2 (6 bases each). This CDR3 comprises 15 residues. Trimming left V 9 bases short and J 6 bases short, with 21 bases between. The V gene's germline CDR1 is WSHSY and CDR2 SAAADI. Here the CDR3 reads CASRGRIGPVNEQFF. The CDR3 DNA reads TGCGCCAGTAGGGGGAGGATAGGGCCGGTCAATGAGCAGTTCTTC.

The chain links TRBV4-1 to TRBJ1-1, with 9 bases aligning to TRBD1. Per germline, CDR1 MGHRA and CDR2 YSYEKL. J lost 1 base, V lost 3 bases, and 6 bases had no gene match. The CDR3 loop spans 16 amino acids. As DNA, the CDR3 is TGCGCCAGCAGCCAGGGACAGGGCTTTTCGAACACTGAAGCTTTCTTT. It yields the protein CASSQGQGFSNTEAFF.

This chain joins TRBV18 and TRBJ2-5; TRBD1 is a possible D gene (6 bases). Germline V gene sequence: CDR1 KGHSH, CDR2 LQKENI. With 6 bases removed from V and 5 bases from J, the gap between germline ends came to 19 bases. The CDR3 loop spans 15 amino acids. The CDR3 coding sequence is TGTGCCAGCTCCGCCGAGACAGGAAAAAGGGAGACCCAGTACTTC. Protein sequence: CASSAETGKRETQYF.

The rearrangement joins TRBV25-1 to TRBJ2-7, with D uncertain. V shed 2 bases and J shed 2 bases, with 7 bases lying between them. CDR1 MGHDK and CDR2 SYGVNS come from the germline V gene. The length of the CDR3 is 13 residues. In nucleotides, the CDR3 is TGTGCCAGCAGTGAACCCGGAGCCTACGAGCAGTACTTC. Translation: CASSEPGAYEQYF.

This clone was detected a few times. V and J are TRBV23-1 and TRBJ2-1, with TRBD1 identical over 11 bases. TRBV23-1 is known as an ORF, though its function is uncertain. This CDR3 spans 15 amino acids. The junction had 5 bases not matched to a gene; V was cut back by 4 bases and J by 6 bases. The CDR3 DNA is TGCGCCAGCAGTCCGACCGGGACAGGGGGCAATGAGCAGTTCTTC. This sequence encodes CASSPTGTGGNEQFF.

The gene calls are TRBV12-5 and TRBJ1-1; no clear D. V gave up 4 bases and J gave up 7 bases, with 13 bases separating them. Per the germline V gene, CDR1 is LGHNT and CDR2 is FRNRAP. The CDR3 loop spans 13 amino acids. Here the CDR3 DNA reads TGTGCTAGTGGTTGGGAGGGTCCTTATGAAGCTTTCTTT. Protein product: CASGWEGPYEAFF. The full variable domain, in which reference TRBV12-5 and TRBJ1-1 provide the parts outside the CDR3, is DARVTQTPRHKVTEMGQEVTMRCQPILGHNTVFWYRQTMMQGLELLAYFRNRAPLDDSGMPKDRFSAEMPDATLATLKIQPSEPRDSAVYFCASGWEGPYEAFFGQGTRLTVV.

This chain connects TRBV6-7 to TRBJ2-3, with 10 positions matching TRBD2. TRBV6-7 is labeled an ORF, and its function is uncertain. The CDR3 is made up of 15 amino acids. V dropped 4 bases and J dropped 6; count of bases not matched to a gene: 7. In DNA form, the CDR3 reads TGTGCCAGCAGTTCGCGGACTAGCGGAGAGGATACGCAGTATTTT. Its translation: CASSSRTSGEDTQYF.

The rearrangement links TRBV10-3 to TRBJ1-2; no definite D call. V lost 0 bases, J lost 6 bases, and 14 bases lay in between. Germline lookup yields CDR1 ENHRY and CDR2 SYGVKD. This CDR3 spans 15 amino acids. CDR3 loop: CAISESGFRRHGYTF. DNA for the CDR3: TGTGCCATCAGTGAGTCTGGGTTTAGACGTCATGGCTACACCTTC.

V gene TRBV6-8 combines with J gene TRBJ2-6; no firm D call. Germline loops: CDR1 MNHGY, CDR2 SAAAGT. Trimming took 0 bases from V and 0 from J, leaving 6 bases between them. The CDR3 is 16 residues long. The CDR3 loop reads CASSYSYSSGANVLTF. The CDR3 DNA reads as TGTGCCAGCAGTTACTCATATTCCTCTGGGGCCAACGTCCTGACTTTC.

This clone was counted only a few times. The chain links TRBV12-5 to TRBJ1-5, with 9 bases identical to TRBD1. V was pared by 6 bases and J by 4 bases, with 7 bases of the junction left unmatched. The CDR3 totals 15 residues. CDR1 is LGHNT, CDR2 FRNRAP, per germline. CDR3 DNA: TGTGCTAGTGGACCGGGACAGGGAACTAATCAGCCCCAGCATTTT. Translated: CASGPGQGTNQPQHF. Full variable domain (remainder filled in from reference TRBV12-5 and TRBJ1-5): DARVTQTPRHKVTEMGQEVTMRCQPILGHNTVFWYRQTMMQGLELLAYFRNRAPLDDSGMPKDRFSAEMPDATLATLKIQPSEPRDSAVYFCASGPGQGTNQPQHFGDGTRLSIL.

This chain connects TRBV18 to TRBJ1-1; tentatively, D is TRBD1 (6 bases). Germline CDR1 reads KGHSH; CDR2 reads LQKENI. Between the trimmed V and J ends, which lost 0 bases and 5 bases, there was a span of 16 bases. The CDR3 has 16 amino acids. The CDR3 DNA reads as TGTGCCAGCTCACCACCAATCGGCAGGGGTCGTACTGAAGCTTTCTTT. Amino acid sequence: CASSPPIGRGRTEAFF.